This T cell receptor (beta chain) came from a study of blood T cell repertoires in COVID-19 (dated by TCRdb to 2018 to 2021). For the wider study: The collaborator samples originated in the United States, Italy and Spain and spanned the acute and convalescent phases of COVID-19. Samples came from the ongoing ImmuneRACE study (first 160 participants) plus 1,254 subjects from 6 global collaborators. Sample metadata almost always included a de-identified subject ID, COVID-19 status, age in years and sex. Deeply sampled blood TCRbeta repertoires from subjects exposed to, actively infected with, or recovered from COVID-19 were included in the dataset. Where HLA class I and class II types were available, the types were taken from metadata supplied by the sample provider, not from assay-based typing. The prospective study material was composed of cDNA or gDNA derived from T cells, B-cell-depleted T cells, or PBMCs. The repertoires were made available in a free public database intended to serve as a resource for research on the immune response to SARS-CoV-2. Broad study findings and their caveats: How much clinical and demographic metadata was included differed by source and by participant, and the metadata was provided uncurated.

Relative to germline, V is missing 2 bases and J is missing 5 bases, with 15 bases of the junction outside any gene match. The CDR3 spans 19 residues, from the cysteine through the phenylalanine. Kept here is only the CDR3 DNA, which spans 57 bases and is read in frame from base 1. For CDR1 and CDR2, the germline V gene (reference sequence) lists PRHDT and FYEKMQ. The immunoSEQ Assay, a bias-controlled multiplex PCR, was used to amplify TCRbeta CDR3 regions from genomic DNA. The study's own analysis went as follows. The number of nucleated cells in each sample was estimated by amplification of reference gene primers within the assay. Sequence reads were collapsed and filtered to measure the absolute abundance of every unique TCRbeta CDR3 rearrangement. For each sample, productive Simpson clonality was calculated as the square root of Simpson's diversity index across productive rearrangements. Imported from immuneACCESS, the table was reduced by TCRdb to in-frame sequences with V and J called. These copies leave out some clones; in studies compared against another copy, an unresolved V gene accounts for under half, and the cause of the remainder is not known. That table is the source of V, J and clone size, and D and trimming were worked out from the DNA. For this sample the table gives some 250,000 clones, of which approximately 81% were detected only once. 3.1% of the sample is taken by the ten largest.

The collaborating institutions used their own protocols to collect whole blood in K2EDTA tubes. For TCRbeta analysis, collaborators shipped samples in one of three forms: frozen whole blood, isolated PBMCs, or DNA extracted from either of those sample types. About this clone: Its antigen remains undetermined. Base qualities are not recorded, but no much larger clone differs from it by a single base.

The chain was built from TRBV13 and TRBJ2-1; 10 bases in between match TRBD2. This receptor was identified in a woman younger than 35 with acute or convalescent COVID-19. The sample comprised peripheral blood. The CDR3 loop reads CASSLSPDLLAGDDNEQFF. The DNA is TGTGCCAGCAGCTTATCGCCTGACTTGCTAGCGGGAGACGACAATGAGCAGTTCTTC.